This T cell receptor (beta chain) was captured in a study of T cells expressing NK-cell markers. Study as a whole: According to the study, TCR beta repertoires originated from sorted CD3+CD56+NKG2C+, CD3+CD56+NKG2C- and CD3+CD56-NKG2C+ T cells. Seven of the eight sequenced donors were classified as HCMV-seropositive, and one was classified as seronegative.

For each CDR3 protein, TCRdb gives one entry from its re-call of the 5' RACE reads, without DNA. The sample table includes about 160,000 distinct CDR3 sequences. The source material was blood T cells: a sorted CD56 or NKG2C T cell subset, CD4+ or CD8+ T cells, or bulk PBMC T cells (not recorded which). The sequence derives from a woman between 18 and 70 years old in good health.

The CDR3 spells CSAHPPGASYNEQFF. The chain is built from TRBV20-1 and TRBJ2-1; TCRdb selects TRBD1, and the lack of DNA leaves this call unchecked. There are 15 residues in the CDR3. Germline CDR1 DFQATT, CDR2 SNEGSKA (reference sequence).